This T cell receptor beta chain derives from a study of blood T cell repertoires in COVID-19. At the level of the study: Donors in the United States, Italy and Spain gave samples during acute or convalescent COVID-19. T cells, B-cell-depleted T cells, or PBMCs provided the cDNA or gDNA that served as material.

Per the original data handling: It was from reference gene primer amplification that nucleated cell counts were estimated. Generated by immunoSEQ multiplex PCR, the TCRdb table keeps only in-frame clones and is missing some. V, J and clone size derive from that table, while D and trimming were established from the DNA sequence. Counted here are 150,000 or so clones, 75% to 90% occurring once; the ten biggest clones make up approximately 6.5%. The CDR3 extends over 16 amino acids. V was clipped by 3 bases and J by 0 bases; unmatched bases: 6. CDR1 and CDR2 (germline): MGHRA, YSYEKL. The V and J genes are TRBV4-1 and TRBJ2-7; 9 bases are a match to TRBD1. The sequence derives from a man at least 80 years old with acute or convalescent COVID-19. Sequenced input: peripheral blood. The CDR3 protein is CASSHSQGASSYEQYF. The CDR3 DNA reads as TGCGCCAGCAGCCACTCACAGGGGGCCTCCTCCTACGAGCAGTACTTC.